The present TCR beta chain was sequenced within a study of shared clonotypes between healthy human individuals. Unsorted PBMCs provided DNA that was sequenced on ten immunoSEQ deep assay plates. Assay: immunoSEQ multiplex PCR; the TCRdb copy retains only in-frame clones and omits some. The sample has about 500,000 clones; roughly three quarters are singletons. CDR3 length equals 15 residues. V was clipped by 3 bases and J by 5 bases; unmatched bases: 1. Germline loops: CDR1 SEHNR, CDR2 FQNEAQ (reference sequence). The V and J genes are TRBV7-9 and TRBJ2-1; 13 nucleotides agree with TRBD2. The specimen was PBMCs. This receptor was taken from a woman between 40 and 50 years old in good health. Some clones in this sample may be carry-over from other donors' samples. The CDR3 bases are TGTGCCAGCAGCTTTGGACTAGCGGGGGACAATGAGCAGTTCTTC. Translated: CASSFGLAGDNEQFF. Filled out from reference TRBV7-9 and TRBJ2-1, the complete variable domain reads DTGVSQNPRHKITKRGQNVTFRCDPISEHNRLYWYRQTLGQGPEFLTYFQNEAQLEKSRLLSDRFSAERPKGSFSTLEIQRTEQGDSAMYLCASSFGLAGDNEQFFGPGTRLTVL.